The text below deals with one T cell receptor (beta chain). Profiled with immunoSEQ multiplex PCR; TCRdb holds only in-frame clones, not every one. The table has 12,000 or so clones, 81% seen once; the top ten hold more than 13%. This sample stems from a study of OX40 agonist ivuxolimab in advanced cancers. Study information: At 0.01 to 10 mg/kg, ivuxolimab was administered intravenously to patients every 2 weeks.

Trimming removed 7 bases at V and 3 bases at J, with 9 bases between. In germline, CDR1 is MNHEY, CDR2 SVGAGI. This CDR3 comprises 12 residues. The chain combines TRBV6-5 with TRBJ1-1; D gene unclear. The sample here was CD4+ or CD8+ T cells sorted from blood, taken in a trial of the OX40 agonist ivuxolimab. This receptor was taken from an adult with an advanced solid tumor such as melanoma, head and neck, liver or kidney cancer. The CDR3 nucleotides read TGTGCCAGCACCGACCATTACACTGAAGCTTTCTTT. Protein sequence: CASTDHYTEAFF.